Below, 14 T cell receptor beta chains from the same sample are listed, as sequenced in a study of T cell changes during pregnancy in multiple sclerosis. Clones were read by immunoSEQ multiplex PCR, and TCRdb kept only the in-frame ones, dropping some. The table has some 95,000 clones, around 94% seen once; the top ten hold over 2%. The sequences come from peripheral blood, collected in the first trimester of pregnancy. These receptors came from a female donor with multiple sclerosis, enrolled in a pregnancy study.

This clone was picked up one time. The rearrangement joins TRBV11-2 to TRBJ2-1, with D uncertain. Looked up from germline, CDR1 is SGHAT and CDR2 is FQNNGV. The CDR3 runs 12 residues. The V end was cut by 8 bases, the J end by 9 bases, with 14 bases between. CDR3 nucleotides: TGTGCCAGCTCCAGGCCGTGGGTTGAGCAGTTCTTC. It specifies CASSRPWVEQFF.

The CDR3 protein is CASSLGDRDQPQHF. Written as DNA, the CDR3 is TGTGCCAGCAGCTTGGGGGACAGGGATCAGCCCCAGCATTTT. This sequence joins TRBV5-8 and TRBJ1-5; 9 bases agree with TRBD1. V was pared by 0 bases and J by 5 bases, with 0 bases of the junction left unmatched. CDR3 length: 14 residues. Germline V lookup: CDR1 SGHTS, CDR2 YDEGEE.

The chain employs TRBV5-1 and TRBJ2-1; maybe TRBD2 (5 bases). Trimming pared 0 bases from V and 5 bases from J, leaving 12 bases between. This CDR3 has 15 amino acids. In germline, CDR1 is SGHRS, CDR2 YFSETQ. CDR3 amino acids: CASSLEPSSDNEQFF. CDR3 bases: TGCGCCAGCAGCTTGGAACCTAGCTCGGACAATGAGCAGTTCTTC.

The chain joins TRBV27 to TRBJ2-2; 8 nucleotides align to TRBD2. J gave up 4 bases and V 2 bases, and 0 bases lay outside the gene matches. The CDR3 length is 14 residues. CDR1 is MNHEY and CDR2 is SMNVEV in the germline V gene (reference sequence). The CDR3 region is CASSLREGTGELFF. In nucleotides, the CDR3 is TGTGCCAGCAGTTTACGGGAGGGCACCGGGGAGCTGTTTTTT.

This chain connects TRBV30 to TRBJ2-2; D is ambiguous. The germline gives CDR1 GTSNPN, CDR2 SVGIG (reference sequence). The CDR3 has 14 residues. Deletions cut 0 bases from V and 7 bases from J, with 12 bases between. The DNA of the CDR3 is TGTGCCTGGAGTGTTAATCTTCTTAACGGGGAGCTGTTTTTT. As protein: CAWSVNLLNGELFF.

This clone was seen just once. The CDR3 DNA reads as TGTGCCAGTCGTTCGACGGGGGGGGGCAACTATGGCTACACCTTC. It codes for CASRSTGGGNYGYTF. The chain uses TRBV19 and TRBJ1-2, with D tentatively TRBD1 (6 bases). V dropped 8 bases and J dropped 2 bases, with 18 bases sitting between them. This CDR3 spans 15 amino acids. The germline V gene encodes CDR1 LNHDA and CDR2 SQIVND (reference sequence).

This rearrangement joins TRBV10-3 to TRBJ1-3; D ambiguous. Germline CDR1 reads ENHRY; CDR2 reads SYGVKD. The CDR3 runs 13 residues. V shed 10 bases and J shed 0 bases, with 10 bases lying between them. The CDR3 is CATHTSSGNTIYF. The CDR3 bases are TGTGCCACTCACACCTCCTCTGGAAACACCATATATTTT.

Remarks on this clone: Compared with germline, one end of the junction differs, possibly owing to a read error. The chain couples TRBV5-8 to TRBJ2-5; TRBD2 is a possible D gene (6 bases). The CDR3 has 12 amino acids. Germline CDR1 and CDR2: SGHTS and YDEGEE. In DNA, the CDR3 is TGTGCCAGCAGCTTGGATCTTGGCGGGAACCACTTC. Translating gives CASSLDLGGNHF.

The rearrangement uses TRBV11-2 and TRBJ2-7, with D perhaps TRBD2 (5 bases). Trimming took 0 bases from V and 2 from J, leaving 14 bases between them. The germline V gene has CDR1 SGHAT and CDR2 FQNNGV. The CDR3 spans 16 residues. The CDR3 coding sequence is TGTGCCAGCAGCTTAGATTGGGCCGTGGAGGCCTACGAGCAGTACTTC. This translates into CASSLDWAVEAYEQYF.

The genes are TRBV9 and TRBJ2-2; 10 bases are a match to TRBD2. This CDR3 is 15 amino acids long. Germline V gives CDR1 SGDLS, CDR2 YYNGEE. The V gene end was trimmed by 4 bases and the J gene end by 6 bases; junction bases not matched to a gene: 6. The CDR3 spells CASSRRLAGAGELFF. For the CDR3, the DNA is TGTGCCAGCAGCCGTAGGCTAGCGGGAGCCGGGGAGCTGTTTTTT.

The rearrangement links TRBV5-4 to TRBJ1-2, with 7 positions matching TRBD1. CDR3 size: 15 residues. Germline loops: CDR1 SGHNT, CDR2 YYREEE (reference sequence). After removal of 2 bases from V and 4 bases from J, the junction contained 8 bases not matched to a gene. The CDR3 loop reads CASSFTPGTAYGYTF. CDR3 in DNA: TGTGCCAGCAGCTTCACCCCCGGGACAGCCTATGGCTACACCTTC.

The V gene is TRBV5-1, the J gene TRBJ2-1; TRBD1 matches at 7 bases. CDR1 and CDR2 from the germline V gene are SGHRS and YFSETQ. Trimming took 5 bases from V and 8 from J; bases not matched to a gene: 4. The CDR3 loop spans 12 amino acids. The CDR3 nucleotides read TGCGCCAGCAGTTCAACAGGGGATGAGCAGTTCTTC. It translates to CASSSTGDEQFF.

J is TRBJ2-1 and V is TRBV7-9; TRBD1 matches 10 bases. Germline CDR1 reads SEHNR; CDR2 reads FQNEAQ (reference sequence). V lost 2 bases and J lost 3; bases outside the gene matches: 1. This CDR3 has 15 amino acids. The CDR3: CASSLRDRGYNEQFF. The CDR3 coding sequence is TGTGCCAGCAGCTTAAGGGACAGGGGCTACAATGAGCAGTTCTTC.

As DNA, the CDR3 is TGTGCTAGCGCCCAGGGGTGGGGTCAAGAGACCCAGTACTTC. This encodes CASAQGWGQETQYF. V and J are TRBV12-5 and TRBJ2-5; TRBD1 is a possible D gene (6 bases). Germline values: CDR1 LGHNT, CDR2 FRNRAP. Between the trimmed V and J ends, which lost 9 bases and 2 bases, there was a span of 16 bases. The CDR3 consists of 14 residues.